This TCR beta chain was sequenced in a study of OX40 agonist ivuxolimab in advanced cancers. The trim removed 4 bases at V and 0 bases at J, leaving 5 bases unmatched. The CDR3 has 15 amino acids. Germline V gene data show CDR1 as MDHEN and CDR2 as SYDVKM. Method: immunoSEQ multiplex PCR; TCRdb's copy keeps in-frame clones and lacks some. In the table there are about 110,000 clones, around 90% of which are singletons. The sample in question was CD4+ or CD8+ T cells sorted from blood, obtained in a trial of the OX40 agonist ivuxolimab. The chain is built from TRBV28 and TRBJ1-1; TRBD1 matches 7 bases. The TCR originated in an adult with an advanced solid tumor such as melanoma, head and neck, liver or kidney cancer. This chain's CDR3 is CASSSSGTVNTEAFF. The DNA for the CDR3 is TGTGCCAGCAGTTCTTCCGGGACAGTGAACACTGAAGCTTTCTTT. Using reference TRBV28 and TRBJ1-1 for the parts outside the CDR3, the full variable domain is DVKVTQSSRYLVKRTGEKVFLECVQDMDHENMFWYRQDPGLGLRLIYFSYDVKMKEKGDIPEGYSVSREKKERFSLILESASTNQTSMYLCASSSSGTVNTEAFFGQGTRLTVV.